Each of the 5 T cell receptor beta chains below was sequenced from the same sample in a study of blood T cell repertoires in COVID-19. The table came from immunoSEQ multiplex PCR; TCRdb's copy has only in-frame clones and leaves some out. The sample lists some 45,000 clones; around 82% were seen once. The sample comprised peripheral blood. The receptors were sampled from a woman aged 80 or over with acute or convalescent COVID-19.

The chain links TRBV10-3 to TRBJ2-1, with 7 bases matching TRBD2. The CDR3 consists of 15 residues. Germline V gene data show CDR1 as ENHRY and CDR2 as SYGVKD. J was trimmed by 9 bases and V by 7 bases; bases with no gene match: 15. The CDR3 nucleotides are TGTGCCATCAAGCTCCAGGCGGGAGAGGTGGGTGAGCAGTTCTTC. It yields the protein CAIKLQAGEVGEQFF.

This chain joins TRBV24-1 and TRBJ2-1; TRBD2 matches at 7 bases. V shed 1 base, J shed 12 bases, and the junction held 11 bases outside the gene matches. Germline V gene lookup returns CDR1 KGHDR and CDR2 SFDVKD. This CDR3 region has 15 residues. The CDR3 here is CATSDFLGAGVRQFF. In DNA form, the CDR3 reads TGTGCCACCAGTGATTTTCTTGGCGCGGGAGTCCGGCAGTTCTTC.

The CDR3 sequence is CASSLLGANVLTF. CDR3 in DNA: TGTGCCAGCAGTTTACTGGGGGCCAACGTCCTGACTTTC. The genes are TRBV12-3 or TRBV12-4 and TRBJ2-6; D gene ambiguous. This CDR3 is built from 13 residues. With 2 bases removed from V and 4 bases from J, the gap between germline ends came to 3 bases.

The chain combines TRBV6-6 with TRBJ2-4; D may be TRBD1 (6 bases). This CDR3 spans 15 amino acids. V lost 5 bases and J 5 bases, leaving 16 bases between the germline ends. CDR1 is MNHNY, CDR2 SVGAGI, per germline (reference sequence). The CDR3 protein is CASSPDRDTQNIQYF. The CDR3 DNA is TGTGCCAGCAGTCCGGACCGGGACACCCAAAACATTCAGTACTTC.

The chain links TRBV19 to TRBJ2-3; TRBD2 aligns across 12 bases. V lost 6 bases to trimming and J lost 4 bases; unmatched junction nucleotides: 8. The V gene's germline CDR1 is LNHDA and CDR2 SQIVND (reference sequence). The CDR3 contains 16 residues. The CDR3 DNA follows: TGTGCCAGTAGCCCGACTAGCGGGAGTGCCCCAGATACGCAGTATTTT. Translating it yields CASSPTSGSAPDTQYF.